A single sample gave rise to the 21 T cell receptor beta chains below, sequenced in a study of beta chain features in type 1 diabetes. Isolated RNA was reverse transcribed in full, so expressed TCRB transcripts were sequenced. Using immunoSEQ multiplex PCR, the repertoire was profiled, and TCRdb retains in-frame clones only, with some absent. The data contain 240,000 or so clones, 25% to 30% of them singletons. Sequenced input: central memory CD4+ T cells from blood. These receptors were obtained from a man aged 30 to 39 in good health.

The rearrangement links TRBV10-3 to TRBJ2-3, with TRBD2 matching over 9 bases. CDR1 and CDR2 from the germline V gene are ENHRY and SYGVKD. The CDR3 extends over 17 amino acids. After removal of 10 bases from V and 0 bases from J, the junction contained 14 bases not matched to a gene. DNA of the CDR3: TGTGCCACCCCAGACCTTGAGACTAGCGGAAGCACAGATACGCAGTATTTT. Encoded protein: CATPDLETSGSTDTQYF.

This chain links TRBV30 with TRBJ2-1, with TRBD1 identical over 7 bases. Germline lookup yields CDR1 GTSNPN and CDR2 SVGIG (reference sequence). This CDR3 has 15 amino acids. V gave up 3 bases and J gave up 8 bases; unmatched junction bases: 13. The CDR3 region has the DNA TGTGCCTGGAGCCTTGGCGGGCCACAGGGGTATGAGCAGTTCTTC. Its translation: CAWSLGGPQGYEQFF.

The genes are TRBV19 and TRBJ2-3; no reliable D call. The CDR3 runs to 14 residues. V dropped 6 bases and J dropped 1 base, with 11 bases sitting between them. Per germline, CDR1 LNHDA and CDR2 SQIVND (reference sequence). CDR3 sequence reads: CASSNGLGTDTQYF. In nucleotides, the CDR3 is TGTGCCAGTAGCAACGGGCTAGGCACAGATACGCAGTATTTT.

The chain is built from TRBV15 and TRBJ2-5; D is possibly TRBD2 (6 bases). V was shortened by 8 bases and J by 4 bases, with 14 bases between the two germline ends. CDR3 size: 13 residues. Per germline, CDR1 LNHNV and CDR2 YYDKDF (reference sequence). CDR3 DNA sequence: TGTGCCACCGTTGGGCCGGAGGGAGAGACCCAGTACTTC. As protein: CATVGPEGETQYF.

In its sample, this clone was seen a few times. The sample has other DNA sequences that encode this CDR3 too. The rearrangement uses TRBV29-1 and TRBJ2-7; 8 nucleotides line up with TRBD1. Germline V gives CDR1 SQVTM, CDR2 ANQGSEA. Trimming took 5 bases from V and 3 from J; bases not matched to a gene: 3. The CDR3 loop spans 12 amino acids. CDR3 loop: CSVRTGSYEQYF. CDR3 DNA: TGCAGCGTTAGGACAGGGAGCTACGAGCAGTACTTC.

As DNA, the CDR3 is TGCGCCAGCAGCTTTGGCGACTCCTACAATGAGCAGTTCTTC. Its protein is CASSFGDSYNEQFF. This chain connects TRBV5-1 to TRBJ2-1; D is undetermined. This CDR3 region has 14 residues. The V and J ends lost 2 bases and 0 bases respectively, with 6 bases between them. Germline CDR1 reads SGHRS; CDR2 reads YFSETQ. Drawing the rest from reference TRBV5-1 and TRBJ2-1, the complete variable domain is KAGVTQTPRYLIKTRGQQVTLSCSPISGHRSVSWYQQTPGQGLQFLFEYFSETQRNKGNFPGRFSGRQFSNSRSEMNVSTLELGDSALYLCASSFGDSYNEQFFGPGTRLTVL.

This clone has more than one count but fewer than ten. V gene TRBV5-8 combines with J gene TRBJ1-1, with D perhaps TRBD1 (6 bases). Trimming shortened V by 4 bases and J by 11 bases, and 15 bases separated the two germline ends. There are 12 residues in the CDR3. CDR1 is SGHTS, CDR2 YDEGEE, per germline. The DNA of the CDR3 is TGTGCCAGCAGCCGGGGGCCCGGGGCGGCTTTCTTT. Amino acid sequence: CASSRGPGAAFF.

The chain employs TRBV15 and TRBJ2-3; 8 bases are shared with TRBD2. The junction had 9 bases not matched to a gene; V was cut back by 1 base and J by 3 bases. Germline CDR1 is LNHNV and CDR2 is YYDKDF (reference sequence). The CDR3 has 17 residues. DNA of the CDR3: TGTGCCACCAGCAGAGCCTCCTTTGCGGGAGGAACAGATACGCAGTATTTT. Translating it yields CATSRASFAGGTDTQYF.

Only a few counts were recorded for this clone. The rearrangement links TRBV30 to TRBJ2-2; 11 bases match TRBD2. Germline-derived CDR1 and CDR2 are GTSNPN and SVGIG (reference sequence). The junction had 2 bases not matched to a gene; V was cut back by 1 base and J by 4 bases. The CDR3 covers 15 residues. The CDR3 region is CAWSGLAGRTGELFF. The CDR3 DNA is TGTGCCTGGAGTGGACTAGCGGGGCGCACCGGGGAGCTGTTTTTT.

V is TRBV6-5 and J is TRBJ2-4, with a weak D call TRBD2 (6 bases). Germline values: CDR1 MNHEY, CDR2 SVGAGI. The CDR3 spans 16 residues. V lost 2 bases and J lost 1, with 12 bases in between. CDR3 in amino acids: CASSYGGIGAKNIQYF. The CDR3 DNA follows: TGTGCCAGCAGTTACGGAGGGATCGGGGCCAAAAACATTCAGTACTTC.

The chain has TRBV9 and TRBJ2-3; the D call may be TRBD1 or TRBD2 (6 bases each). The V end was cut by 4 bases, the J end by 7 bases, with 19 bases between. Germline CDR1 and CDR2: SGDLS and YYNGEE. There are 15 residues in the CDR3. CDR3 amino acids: CASSPLTTGAHTQYF. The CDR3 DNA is TGTGCCAGCAGCCCCCTCACGACGGGGGCACATACGCAGTATTTT.

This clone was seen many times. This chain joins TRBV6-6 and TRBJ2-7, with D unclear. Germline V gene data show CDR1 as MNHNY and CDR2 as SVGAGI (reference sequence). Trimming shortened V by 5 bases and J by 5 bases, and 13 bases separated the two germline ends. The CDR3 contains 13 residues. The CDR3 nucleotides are TGTGCCAGCAGTCAGGAAAGTGGGAACGAGCAGTACTTC. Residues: CASSQESGNEQYF.

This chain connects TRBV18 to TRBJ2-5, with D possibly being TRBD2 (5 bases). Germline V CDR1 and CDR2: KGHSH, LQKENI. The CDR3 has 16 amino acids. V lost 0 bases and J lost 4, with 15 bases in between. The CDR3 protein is CASSPPRGAERETQYF. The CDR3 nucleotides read TGTGCCAGCTCACCACCTCGGGGAGCCGAGCGAGAGACCCAGTACTTC.

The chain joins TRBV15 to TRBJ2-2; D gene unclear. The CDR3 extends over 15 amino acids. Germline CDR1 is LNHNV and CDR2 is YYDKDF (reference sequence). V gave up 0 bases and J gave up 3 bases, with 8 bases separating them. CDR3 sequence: CATSRDLADTGELFF. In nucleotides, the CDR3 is TGTGCCACCAGCAGAGATTTGGCTGACACCGGGGAGCTGTTTTTT.

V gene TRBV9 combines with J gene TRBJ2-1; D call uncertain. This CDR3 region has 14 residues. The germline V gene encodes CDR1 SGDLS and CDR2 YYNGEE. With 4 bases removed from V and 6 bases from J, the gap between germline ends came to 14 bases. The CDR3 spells CASSPRLGANEQFF. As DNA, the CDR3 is TGTGCCAGCAGCCCCAGGCTGGGCGCCAATGAGCAGTTCTTC. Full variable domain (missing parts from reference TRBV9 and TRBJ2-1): DSGVTQTPKHLITATGQRVTLRCSPRSGDLSVYWYQQSLDQGLQFLIQYYNGEERAKGNILERFSAQQFPDLHSELNLSSLELGDSALYFCASSPRLGANEQFFGPGTRLTVL.

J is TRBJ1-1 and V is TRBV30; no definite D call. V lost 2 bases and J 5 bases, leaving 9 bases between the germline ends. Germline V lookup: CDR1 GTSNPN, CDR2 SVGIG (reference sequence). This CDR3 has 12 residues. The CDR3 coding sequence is TGTGCCTGGAGTACGGGAAAGACTGAAGCTTTCTTT. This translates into CAWSTGKTEAFF.

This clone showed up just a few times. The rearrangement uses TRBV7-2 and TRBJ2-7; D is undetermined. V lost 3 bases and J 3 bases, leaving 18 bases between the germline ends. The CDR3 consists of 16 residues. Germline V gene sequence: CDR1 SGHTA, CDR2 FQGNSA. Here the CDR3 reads CASSFSRRVEYYEQYF. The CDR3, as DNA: TGTGCCAGCAGCTTCAGTCGAAGGGTAGAGTACTACGAGCAGTACTTC.

Written as DNA, the CDR3 is TGCAGCGTTGAAGACGACGGGCCGGACGCCTACGAGCAGTACTTC. This gives the protein CSVEDDGPDAYEQYF. The V call is TRBV29-1, the J call TRBJ2-7, with no clear D. Deletions cut 0 bases from V and 2 bases from J, with 14 bases between. Germline assignment: CDR1 SQVTM and CDR2 ANQGSEA. CDR3 length equals 15 residues.

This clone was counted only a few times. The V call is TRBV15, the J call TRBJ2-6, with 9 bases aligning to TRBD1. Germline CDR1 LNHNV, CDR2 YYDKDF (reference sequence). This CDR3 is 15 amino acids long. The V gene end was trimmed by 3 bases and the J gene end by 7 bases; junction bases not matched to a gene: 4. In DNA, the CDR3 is TGTGCCACCAGCAGCCGACAGGGGGGCGCCAACGTCCTGACTTTC. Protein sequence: CATSSRQGGANVLTF.

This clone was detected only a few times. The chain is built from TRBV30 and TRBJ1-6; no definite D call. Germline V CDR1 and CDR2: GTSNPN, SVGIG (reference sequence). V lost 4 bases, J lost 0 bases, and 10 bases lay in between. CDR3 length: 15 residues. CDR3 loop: CAWTLTSSYNSPLHF. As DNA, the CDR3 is TGTGCCTGGACCCTGACGAGCTCCTATAATTCACCCCTCCACTTT.

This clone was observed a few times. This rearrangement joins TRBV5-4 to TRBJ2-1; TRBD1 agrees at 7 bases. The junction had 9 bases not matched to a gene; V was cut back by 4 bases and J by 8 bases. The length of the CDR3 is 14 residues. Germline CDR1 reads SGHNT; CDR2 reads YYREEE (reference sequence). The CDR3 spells CASSPPRQGYEQFF. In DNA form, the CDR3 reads TGTGCCAGCAGCCCGCCCCGACAGGGCTATGAGCAGTTCTTC.